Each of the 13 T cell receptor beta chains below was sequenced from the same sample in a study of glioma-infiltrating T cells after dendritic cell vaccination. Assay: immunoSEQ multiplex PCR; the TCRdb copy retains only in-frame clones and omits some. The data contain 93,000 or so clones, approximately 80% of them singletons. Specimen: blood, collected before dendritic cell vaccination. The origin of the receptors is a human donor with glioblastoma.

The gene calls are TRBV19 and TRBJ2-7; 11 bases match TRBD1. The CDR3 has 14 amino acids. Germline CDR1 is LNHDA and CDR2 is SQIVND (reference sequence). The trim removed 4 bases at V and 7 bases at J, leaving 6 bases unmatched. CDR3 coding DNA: TGTGCCAGTAGTACTCCGGGACAGGGGGTAGAGCAGTACTTC. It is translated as CASSTPGQGVEQYF.

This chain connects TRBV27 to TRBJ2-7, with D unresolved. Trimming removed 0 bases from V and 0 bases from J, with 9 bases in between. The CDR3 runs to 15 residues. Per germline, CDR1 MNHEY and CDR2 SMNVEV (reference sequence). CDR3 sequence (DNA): TGTGCCAGCAGTTTATCACCGGAGCCCTCCTACGAGCAGTACTTC. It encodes CASSLSPEPSYEQYF.

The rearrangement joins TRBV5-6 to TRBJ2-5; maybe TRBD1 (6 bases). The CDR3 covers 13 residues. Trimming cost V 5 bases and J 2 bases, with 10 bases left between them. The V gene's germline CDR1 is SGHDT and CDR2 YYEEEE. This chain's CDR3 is CASRPDSQETQYF. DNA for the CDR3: TGTGCCAGCAGACCGGACAGTCAAGAGACCCAGTACTTC.

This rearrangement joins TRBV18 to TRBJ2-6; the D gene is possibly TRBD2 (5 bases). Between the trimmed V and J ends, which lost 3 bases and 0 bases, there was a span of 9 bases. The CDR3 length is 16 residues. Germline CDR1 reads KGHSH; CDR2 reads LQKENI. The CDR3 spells CASSPGIDSGANVLTF. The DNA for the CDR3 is TGTGCCAGCTCACCCGGGATAGACTCTGGGGCCAACGTCCTGACTTTC.

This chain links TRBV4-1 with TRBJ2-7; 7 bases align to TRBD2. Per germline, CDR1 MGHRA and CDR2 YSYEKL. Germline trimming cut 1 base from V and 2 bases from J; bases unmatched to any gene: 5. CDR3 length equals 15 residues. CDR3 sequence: CASSQGAGDPYEQYF. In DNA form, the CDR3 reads TGCGCCAGCAGCCAAGGGGCGGGGGATCCCTACGAGCAGTACTTC.

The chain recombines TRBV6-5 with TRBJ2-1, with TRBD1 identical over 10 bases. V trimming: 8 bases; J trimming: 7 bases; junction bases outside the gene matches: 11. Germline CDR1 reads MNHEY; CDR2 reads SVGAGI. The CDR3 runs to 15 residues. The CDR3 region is CASALTGGLGNEQFF. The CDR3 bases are TGTGCCAGCGCACTGACAGGGGGCTTAGGGAATGAGCAGTTCTTC.

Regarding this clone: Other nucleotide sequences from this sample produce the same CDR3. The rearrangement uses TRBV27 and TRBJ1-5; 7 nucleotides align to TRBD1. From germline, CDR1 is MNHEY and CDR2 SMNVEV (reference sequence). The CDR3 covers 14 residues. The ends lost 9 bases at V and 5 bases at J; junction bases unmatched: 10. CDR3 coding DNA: TGTGCCAGTAGTCCGGGACAGAGCTATCAGCCCCAGCATTTT. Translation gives CASSPGQSYQPQHF.

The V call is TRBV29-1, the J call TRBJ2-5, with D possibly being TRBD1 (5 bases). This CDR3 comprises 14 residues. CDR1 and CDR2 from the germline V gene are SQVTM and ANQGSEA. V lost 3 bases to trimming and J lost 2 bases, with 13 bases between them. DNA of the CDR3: TGCAGCGTTGATTCAGGGTTTGGGCAAGAGACCCAGTACTTC. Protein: CSVDSGFGQETQYF.

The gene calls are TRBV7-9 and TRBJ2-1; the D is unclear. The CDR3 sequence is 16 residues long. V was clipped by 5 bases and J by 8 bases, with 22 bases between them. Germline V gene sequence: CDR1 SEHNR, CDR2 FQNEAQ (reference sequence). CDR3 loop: CASSRDSPSNRDEQFF. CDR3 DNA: TGTGCCAGCAGCCGAGATAGCCCCTCTAACCGAGATGAGCAGTTCTTC. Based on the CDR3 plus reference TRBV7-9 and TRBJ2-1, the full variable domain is DTGVSQNPRHKITKRGQNVTFRCDPISEHNRLYWYRQTLGQGPEFLTYFQNEAQLEKSRLLSDRFSAERPKGSFSTLEIQRTEQGDSAMYLCASSRDSPSNRDEQFFGPGTRLTVL.

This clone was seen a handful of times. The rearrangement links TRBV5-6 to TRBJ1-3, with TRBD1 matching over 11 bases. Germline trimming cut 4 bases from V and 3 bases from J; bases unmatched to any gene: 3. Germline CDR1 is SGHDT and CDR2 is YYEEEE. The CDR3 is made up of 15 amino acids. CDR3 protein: CASSRDRGSGNTIYF. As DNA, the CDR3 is TGTGCCAGCAGCAGGGACAGGGGGAGTGGAAACACCATATATTTT.

The CDR3 loop is CASSKIQTGNSPLHF. The CDR3 DNA reads as TGTGCCAGCAGTAAGATCCAGACAGGAAATTCACCCCTCCACTTT. The V call is TRBV6-5, the J call TRBJ1-6; D is perhaps TRBD1 (6 bases). The CDR3 extends over 15 amino acids. The V end was cut by 5 bases, the J end by 7 bases, with 15 bases between. The germline gives CDR1 MNHEY, CDR2 SVGAGI.

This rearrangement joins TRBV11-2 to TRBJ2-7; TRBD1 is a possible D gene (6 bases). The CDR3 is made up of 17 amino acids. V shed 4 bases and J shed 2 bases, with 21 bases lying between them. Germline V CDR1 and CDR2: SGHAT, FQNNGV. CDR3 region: CASSSIRYPGQAYEQYF. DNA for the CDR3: TGTGCCAGCAGCTCCATCCGATACCCGGGACAAGCCTACGAGCAGTACTTC. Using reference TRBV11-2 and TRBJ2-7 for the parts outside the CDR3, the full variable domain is EAGVAQSPRYKIIEKRQSVAFWCNPISGHATLYWYQQILGQGPKLLIQFQNNGVVDDSQLPKDRFSAERLKGVDSTLKIQPAKLEDSAVYLCASSSIRYPGQAYEQYFGPGTRLTVT.

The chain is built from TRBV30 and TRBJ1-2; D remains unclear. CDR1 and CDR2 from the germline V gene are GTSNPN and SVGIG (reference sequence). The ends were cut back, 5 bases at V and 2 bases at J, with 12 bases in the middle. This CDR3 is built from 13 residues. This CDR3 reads CAWDSLRNYGYTF. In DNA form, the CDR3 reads TGTGCCTGGGACTCTCTAAGAAACTATGGCTACACCTTC.